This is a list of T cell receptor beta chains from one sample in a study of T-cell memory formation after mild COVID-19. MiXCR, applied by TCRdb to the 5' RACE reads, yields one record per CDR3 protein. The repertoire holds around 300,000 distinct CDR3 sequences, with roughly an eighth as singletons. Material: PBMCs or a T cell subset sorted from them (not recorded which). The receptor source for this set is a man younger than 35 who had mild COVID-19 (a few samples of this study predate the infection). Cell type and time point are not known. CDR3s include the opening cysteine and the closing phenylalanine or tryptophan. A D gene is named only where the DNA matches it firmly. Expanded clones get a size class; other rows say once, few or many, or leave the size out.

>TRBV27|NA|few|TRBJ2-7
TGTGCCAGCAGTTTCGGCGGAGCCGCCTACGAGCAGTACTTC
CASSFGGAAYEQYF
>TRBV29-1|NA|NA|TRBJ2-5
TGCAGCTCCAGGGGGGGGGAGACCCAGTACTTC
CSSRGGETQYF
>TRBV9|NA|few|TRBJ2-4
TGTGCCAGCAGCGTAGGGGTGAGGGACACGATTCAGTACTTC
CASSVGVRDTIQYF
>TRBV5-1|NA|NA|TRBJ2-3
TGCGCCAGCAGGAGTGGGAAGGGCACAGATACGCAGTATTTT
CASRSGKGTDTQYF
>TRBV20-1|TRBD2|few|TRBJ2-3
TGCAGTGCAAACTCCGGGACTAGCGGGGGGGCTTCAGATACGCAGTATTTT
CSANSGTSGGASDTQYF
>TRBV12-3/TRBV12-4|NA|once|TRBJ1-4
TGTGCCAGCAGACCCCGGGACAAGAGAAAACTGTTTTTT
CASRPRDKRKLFF
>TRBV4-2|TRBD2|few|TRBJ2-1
TGTGCCAGCAGCCAAAGGACTAGCGGGGCCAATGAGCAGTTCTTC
CASSQRTSGANEQFF
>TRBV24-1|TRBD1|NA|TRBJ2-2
TGTGCCACCAGTGAGAGGGGGCGCGACGGGGAGCTGTTTTTT
CATSERGRDGELFF
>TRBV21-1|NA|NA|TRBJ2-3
TGTGCCAGCGGACTTACAGGGACACCTGGGTATTTT
CASGLTGTPGYF
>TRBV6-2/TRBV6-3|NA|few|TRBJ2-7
TGTGCCAGCAGTTTCTTCCGGGACAAGACCTACGAGCAGTACTTC
CASSFFRDKTYEQYF
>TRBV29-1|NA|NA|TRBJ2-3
TGCAGCGTTGACCCCGAGACAGGCGGGGGCACAGATACGCAGTATTTT
CSVDPETGGGTDTQYF
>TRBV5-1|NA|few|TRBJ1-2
TGCGCCAGCAGCTTGGATCGGCTACTCTATGGCTACACCTTC
CASSLDRLLYGYTF
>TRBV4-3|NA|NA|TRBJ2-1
TGCGCCAGCAGCCAAGCCGGGTCGGGGGTAGGTGAGCAGTTCTTC
CASSQAGSGVGEQFF
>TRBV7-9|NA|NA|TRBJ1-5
TGTGCCAGCAGCTTACGGGCGACAGGCCCTTTGCCCCAGCATTTT
CASSLRATGPLPQHF
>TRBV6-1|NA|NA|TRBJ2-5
TGTGCCAGTATGGGTTTCCCCCACCAGCGGACCCAGTACTTC
CASMGFPHQRTQYF
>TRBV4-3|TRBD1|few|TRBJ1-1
TGCGCCAGCAGCCACTTTAGGACAGGTACGGCTGAAGCTTTCTTT
CASSHFRTGTAEAFF
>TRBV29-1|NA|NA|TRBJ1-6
TGCAGCGTAGGGGACGCAAGCAATTCACCCCTCCACTTT
CSVGDASNSPLHF
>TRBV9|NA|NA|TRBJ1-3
TGTGCCAGCAGCGTAGCCCTAAGGGGGTCAGCCGGAAACACCATATATTTT
CASSVALRGSAGNTIYF
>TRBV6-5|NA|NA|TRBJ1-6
TGTTCCAGCAGTGTGGGCCTCGATTCACCCCTCCACTTT
CSSSVGLDSPLHF
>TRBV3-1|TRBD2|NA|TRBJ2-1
TGTGCCAGCAGCCAAGATTTTTCGGCTAGCGGTCACAATGAGCAGTTCTTC
CASSQDFSASGHNEQFF
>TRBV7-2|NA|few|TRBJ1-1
TGTGCCAGCAGCTCATGGAACGGAGAAGAAGCTTTCTTT
CASSSWNGEEAFF
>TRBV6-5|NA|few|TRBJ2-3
TGTGCCAGCAGAAAAACTAGCACAGATACGCAGTATTTT
CASRKTSTDTQYF
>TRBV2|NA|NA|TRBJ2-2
TGTGCCAGCAGTGCCCAGGGAAGGGCCGGGGAGCTGTTTTTT
CASSAQGRAGELFF
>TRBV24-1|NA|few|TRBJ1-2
TGTGCCACCAGTGATTTCCGGAATAACTATGGCTACACCTTC
CATSDFRNNYGYTF
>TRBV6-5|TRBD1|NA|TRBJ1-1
TGTGCCAGCAGTACGTACAGGGGAGGTATGGCTTTCTTT
CASSTYRGGMAFF
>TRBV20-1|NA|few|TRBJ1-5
TGCAGTGCTAGAGATACTGGGAATCAGCCCCAGCATTTT
CSARDTGNQPQHF
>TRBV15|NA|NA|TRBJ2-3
TGTGCCACCAGCAGAGATCCGGAGGGCACAGATACGCAGTATTTT
CATSRDPEGTDTQYF
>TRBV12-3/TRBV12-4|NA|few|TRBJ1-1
TGTGCCAGCAGACGTGCCCCGGAAGCTTTCTTT
CASRRAPEAFF
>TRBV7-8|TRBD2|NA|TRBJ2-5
TGTGCCAGCAGCTTAGGGCTAGCGGGGCTGTACCAAGAGACCCAGTACTTC
CASSLGLAGLYQETQYF
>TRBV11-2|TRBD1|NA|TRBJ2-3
TGTGCCAGCAGCGCGACAGGGAGCGGCACAGATACGCAGTATTTT
CASSATGSGTDTQYF
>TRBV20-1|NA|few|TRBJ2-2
TGCAGTGCTAGAAGGGGGATACAGGGATCAGACACCGGGGAGCTGTTTTTT
CSARRGIQGSDTGELFF
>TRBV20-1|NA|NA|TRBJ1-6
TGCAGTGCTCCCGGTGGTTCACCCCTCCACTTT
CSAPGGSPLHF
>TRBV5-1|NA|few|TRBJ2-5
TGCGCCAGCAGCTTGGAGAGAGGGCTTGAGACCCAGTACTTC
CASSLERGLETQYF
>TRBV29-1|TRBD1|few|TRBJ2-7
TGCAGCGTTGAAGATAGGGGGGGGACAGGGTTTTCCTACGAGCAGTACTTC
CSVEDRGGTGFSYEQYF
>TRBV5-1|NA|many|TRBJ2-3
TGCGCCAGCAGCCCGATCCCAGAGGATACGCAGTATTTT
CASSPIPEDTQYF
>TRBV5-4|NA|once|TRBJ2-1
TGTGCCAGCAGCTTCGTGGGGAGCTCCTACAATGAGCAGTTCTTC
CASSFVGSSYNEQFF
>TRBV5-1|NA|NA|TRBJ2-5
TGCGCCAGCAGCTTTGGTTCGGGGGTAGAGACCCAGTACTTC
CASSFGSGVETQYF
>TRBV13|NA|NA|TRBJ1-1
TGTGCCAGCAGGATGGGGGGCGAGGGGGCTGAAGCTTTCTTT
CASRMGGEGAEAFF
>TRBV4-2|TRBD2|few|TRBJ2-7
TGTGCCAGCAGCCAAGATGGGACTAGCCTCTACGAGCAGTACTTC
CASSQDGTSLYEQYF
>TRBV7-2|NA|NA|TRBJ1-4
TGTGCCAGCACCTTGGGCCCGGGGCGGGCTAATGAAAAACTGTTTTTT
CASTLGPGRANEKLFF
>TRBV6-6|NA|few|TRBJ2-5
TGTGCCAGTACCCAACCCGGAGACGAGGAGGAGACCCAGTACTTC
CASTQPGDEEETQYF
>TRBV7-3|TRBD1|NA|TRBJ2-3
TGTGCCAGCAGGGGGGACAGGCGGTCTTCTACGCAGTATTTT
CASRGDRRSSTQYF
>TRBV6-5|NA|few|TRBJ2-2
TGTGCCAGCAGTATGTACACCGGGGAGCTGTTTTTT
CASSMYTGELFF
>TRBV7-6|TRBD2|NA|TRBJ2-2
TGTGCCAGCAGCCTCCTAGCGGGGGCTGGAACCGGGGAGCTGTTTTTT
CASSLLAGAGTGELFF
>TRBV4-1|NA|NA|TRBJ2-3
TGCGCCAGCAGCCCCGTTGAAATAGCGGAAGATACGCAGTATTTT
CASSPVEIAEDTQYF
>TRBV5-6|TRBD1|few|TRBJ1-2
TGTGCCAGCAGTCGGGACAGGGGGTCGATCTATGGCTACACCTTC
CASSRDRGSIYGYTF
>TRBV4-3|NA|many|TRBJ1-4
TGCGCCAGCAGCCGCTCACACCCAACTAATGAAAAACTGTTTTTT
CASSRSHPTNEKLFF
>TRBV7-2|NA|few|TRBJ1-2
TGTGCCAGCAGCCACCCCGTGGACCTCTATGGCTACACCTTC
CASSHPVDLYGYTF
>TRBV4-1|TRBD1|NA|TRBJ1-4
TGCGCCAGCAGCCAGACACGGGACAGCGATGAAAAACTGTTTTTT
CASSQTRDSDEKLFF